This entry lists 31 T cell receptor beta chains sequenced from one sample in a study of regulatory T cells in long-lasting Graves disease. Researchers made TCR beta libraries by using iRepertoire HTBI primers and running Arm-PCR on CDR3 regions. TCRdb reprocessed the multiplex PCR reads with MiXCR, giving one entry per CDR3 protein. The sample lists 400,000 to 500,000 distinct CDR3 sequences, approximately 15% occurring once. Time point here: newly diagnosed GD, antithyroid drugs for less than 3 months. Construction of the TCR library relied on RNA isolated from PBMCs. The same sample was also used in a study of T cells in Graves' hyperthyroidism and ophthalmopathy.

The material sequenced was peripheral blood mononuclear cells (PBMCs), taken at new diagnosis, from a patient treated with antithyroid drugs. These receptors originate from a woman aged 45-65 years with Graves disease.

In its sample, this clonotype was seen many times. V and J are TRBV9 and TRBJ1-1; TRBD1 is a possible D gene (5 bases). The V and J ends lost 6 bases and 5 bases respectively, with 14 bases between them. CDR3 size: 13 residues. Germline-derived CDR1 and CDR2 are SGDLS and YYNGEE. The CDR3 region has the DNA TGTGCCAGCAACCAAGGCGGGGGAACTGAAGCTTTCTTT. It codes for CASNQGGGTEAFF.

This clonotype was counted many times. The CDR3 loop reads CASSYDGSRYEQYF. CDR3 coding DNA: TGTGCCAGCAGTTACGACGGGAGTAGATACGAGCAGTACTTC. This chain links TRBV6-2 or TRBV6-3 with TRBJ2-7; D is perhaps TRBD2 (6 bases). Germline-derived CDR1 and CDR2 are MNHEY and SVGEGT. Trimming pared 2 bases from V and 4 bases from J, leaving 12 bases between. This CDR3 is built from 14 residues.

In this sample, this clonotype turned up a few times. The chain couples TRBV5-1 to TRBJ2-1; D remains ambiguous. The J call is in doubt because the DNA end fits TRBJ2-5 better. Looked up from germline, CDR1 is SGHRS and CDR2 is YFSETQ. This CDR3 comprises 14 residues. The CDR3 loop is CASSLGFRQETQYF. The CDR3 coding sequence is TGCGCCAGCAGCTTGGGGTTCAGACAAGAGACCCAGTACTTC.

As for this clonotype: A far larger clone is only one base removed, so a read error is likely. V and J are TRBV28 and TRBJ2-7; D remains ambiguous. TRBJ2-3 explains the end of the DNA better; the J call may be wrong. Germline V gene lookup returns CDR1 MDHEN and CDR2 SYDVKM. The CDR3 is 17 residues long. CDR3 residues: CASSSSTHYTITDTQYF. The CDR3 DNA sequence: TGTGCCAGCAGTTCCTCGACCCATTATACTATCACAGATACGCAGTATTTT.

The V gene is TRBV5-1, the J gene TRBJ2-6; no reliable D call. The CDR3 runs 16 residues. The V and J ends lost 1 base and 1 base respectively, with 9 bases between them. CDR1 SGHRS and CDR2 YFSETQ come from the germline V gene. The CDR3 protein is CASSLFSRSGANVLTF. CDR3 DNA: TGCGCCAGCAGCTTGTTTAGTCGGTCTGGGGCCAACGTCCTGACTTTC. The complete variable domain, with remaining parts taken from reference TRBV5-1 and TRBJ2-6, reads KAGVTQTPRYLIKTRGQQVTLSCSPISGHRSVSWYQQTPGQGLQFLFEYFSETQRNKGNFPGRFSGRQFSNSRSEMNVSTLELGDSALYLCASSLFSRSGANVLTFGAGSRLTVL.

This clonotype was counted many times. CDR3 protein: CASSLRSGRYEQYF. In nucleotides, the CDR3 is TGTGCCAGCAGTTTACGTAGCGGGAGGTACGAGCAGTACTTC. The chain couples TRBV28 to TRBJ2-7; 10 nucleotides agree with TRBD2. The V gene end was trimmed by 2 bases and the J gene end by 4 bases; junction bases not matched to a gene: 2. Germline CDR1 MDHEN, CDR2 SYDVKM. The CDR3 runs to 14 residues.

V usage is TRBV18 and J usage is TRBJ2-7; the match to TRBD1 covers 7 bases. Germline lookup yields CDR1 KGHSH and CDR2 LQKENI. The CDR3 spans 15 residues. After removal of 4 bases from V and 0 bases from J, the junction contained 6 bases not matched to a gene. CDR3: CASSLQGQDSYEQYF. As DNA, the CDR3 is TGTGCCAGCTCACTCCAAGGACAGGACTCCTACGAGCAGTACTTC.

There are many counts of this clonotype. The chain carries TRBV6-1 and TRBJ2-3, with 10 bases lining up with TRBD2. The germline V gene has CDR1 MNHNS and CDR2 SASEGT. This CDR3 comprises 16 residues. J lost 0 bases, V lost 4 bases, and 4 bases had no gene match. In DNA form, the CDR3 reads TGTGCCAGCAGTGCTCGGACTAGCGGTAGCACAGATACGCAGTATTTT. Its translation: CASSARTSGSTDTQYF.

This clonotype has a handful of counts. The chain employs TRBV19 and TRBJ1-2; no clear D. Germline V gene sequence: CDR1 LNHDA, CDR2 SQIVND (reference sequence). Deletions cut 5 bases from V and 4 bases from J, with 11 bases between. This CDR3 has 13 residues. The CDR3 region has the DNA TGTGCCAGTAGTTTCGATAATGGCTATGGCTACACCTTC. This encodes CASSFDNGYGYTF.

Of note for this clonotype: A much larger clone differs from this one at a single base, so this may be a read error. The CDR3: CASNPTGHDYGYTF. The CDR3, as DNA: TGTGCCAGCAATCCGACAGGGCATGACTATGGCTACACCTTC. The J gene is TRBJ1-2, the V gene TRBV28, with 7 bases that match TRBD1. V shed 7 bases and J 3 bases; nucleotides not matched to a gene: 8. Germline V gene sequence: CDR1 MDHEN, CDR2 SYDVKM. The CDR3 has 14 residues.

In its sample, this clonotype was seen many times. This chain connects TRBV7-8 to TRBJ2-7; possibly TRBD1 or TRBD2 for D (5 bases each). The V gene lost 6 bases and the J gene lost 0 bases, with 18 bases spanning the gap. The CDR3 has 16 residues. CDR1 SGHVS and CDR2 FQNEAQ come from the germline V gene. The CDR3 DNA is TGTGCCAGCAGGGGCTCTCCGGGACGGCACTCCTACGAGCAGTACTTC. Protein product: CASRGSPGRHSYEQYF.

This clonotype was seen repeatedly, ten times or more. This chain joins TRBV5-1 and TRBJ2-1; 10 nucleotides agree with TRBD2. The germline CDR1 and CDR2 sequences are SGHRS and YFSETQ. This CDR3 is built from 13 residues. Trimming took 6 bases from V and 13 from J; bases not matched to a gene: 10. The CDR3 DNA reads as TGCGCCAGCACGGCGGGACTAGCGTTAAATCAGTTCTTC. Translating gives CASTAGLALNQFF. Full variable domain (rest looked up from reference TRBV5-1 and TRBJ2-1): KAGVTQTPRYLIKTRGQQVTLSCSPISGHRSVSWYQQTPGQGLQFLFEYFSETQRNKGNFPGRFSGRQFSNSRSEMNVSTLELGDSALYLCASTAGLALNQFFGPGTRLTVL.

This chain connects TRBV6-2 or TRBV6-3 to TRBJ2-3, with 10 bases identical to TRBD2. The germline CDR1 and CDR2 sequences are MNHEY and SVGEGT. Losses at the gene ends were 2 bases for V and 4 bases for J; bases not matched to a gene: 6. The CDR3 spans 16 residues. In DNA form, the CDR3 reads TGTGCCAGCAGTTACGTCGCTAGCGGGAGATCAGATACGCAGTATTTT. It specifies CASSYVASGRSDTQYF.

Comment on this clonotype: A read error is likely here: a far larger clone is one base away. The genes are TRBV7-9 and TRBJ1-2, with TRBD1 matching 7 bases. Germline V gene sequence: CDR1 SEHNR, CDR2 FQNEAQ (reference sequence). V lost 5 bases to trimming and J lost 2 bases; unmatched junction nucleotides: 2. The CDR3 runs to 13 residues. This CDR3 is CASSAGQNYGYTF. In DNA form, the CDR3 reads TGTGCCAGCAGCGCGGGACAGAACTATGGCTACACCTTC. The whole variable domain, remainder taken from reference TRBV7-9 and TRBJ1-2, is DTGVSQNPRHKITKRGQNVTFRCDPISEHNRLYWYRQTLGQGPEFLTYFQNEAQLEKSRLLSDRFSAERPKGSFSTLEIQRTEQGDSAMYLCASSAGQNYGYTFGSGTRLTVV.

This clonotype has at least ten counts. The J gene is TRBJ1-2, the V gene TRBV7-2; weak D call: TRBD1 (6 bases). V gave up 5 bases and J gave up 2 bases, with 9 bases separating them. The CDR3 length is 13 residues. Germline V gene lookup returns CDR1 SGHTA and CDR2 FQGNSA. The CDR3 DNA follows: TGTGCCAGCAGCCCCGGGACAAACTATGGCTACACCTTC. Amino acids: CASSPGTNYGYTF. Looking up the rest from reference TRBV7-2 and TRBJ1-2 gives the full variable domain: GAGVSQSPSNKVTEKGKDVELRCDPISGHTALYWYRQSLGQGLEFLIYFQGNSAPDKSGLPSDRFSAERTGGSVSTLTIQRTQQEDSAVYLCASSPGTNYGYTFGSGTRLTVV.

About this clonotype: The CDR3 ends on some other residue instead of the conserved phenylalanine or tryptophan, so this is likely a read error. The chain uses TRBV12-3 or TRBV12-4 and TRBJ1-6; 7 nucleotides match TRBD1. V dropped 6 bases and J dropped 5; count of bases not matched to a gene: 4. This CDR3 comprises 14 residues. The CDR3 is CASRTGPNNSPLHL. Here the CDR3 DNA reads TGTGCCAGCAGGACAGGGCCCAATAATTCACCCCTCCACCTT.

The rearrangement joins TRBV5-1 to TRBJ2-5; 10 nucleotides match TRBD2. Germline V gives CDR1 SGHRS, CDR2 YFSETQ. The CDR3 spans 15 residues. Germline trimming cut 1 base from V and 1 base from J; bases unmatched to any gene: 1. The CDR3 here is CASSLTSGVQETQYF. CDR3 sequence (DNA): TGCGCCAGCAGCTTGACTAGCGGGGTCCAAGAGACCCAGTACTTC.

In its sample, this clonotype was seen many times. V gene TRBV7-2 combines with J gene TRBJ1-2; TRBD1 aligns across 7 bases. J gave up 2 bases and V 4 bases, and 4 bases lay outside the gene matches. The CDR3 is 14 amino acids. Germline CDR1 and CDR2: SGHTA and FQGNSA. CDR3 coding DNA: TGTGCCAGCAGCTCTTCGACAGGGAACTATGGCTACACCTTC. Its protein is CASSSSTGNYGYTF.

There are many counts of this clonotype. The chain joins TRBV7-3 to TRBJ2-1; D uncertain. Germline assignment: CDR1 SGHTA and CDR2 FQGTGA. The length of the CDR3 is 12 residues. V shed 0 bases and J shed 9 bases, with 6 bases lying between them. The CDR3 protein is CASSLTGGEQFF. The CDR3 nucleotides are TGTGCCAGCAGCTTAACGGGCGGTGAGCAGTTCTTC. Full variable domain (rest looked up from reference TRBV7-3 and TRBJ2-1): GAGVSQTPSNKVTEKGKYVELRCDPISGHTALYWYRQSLGQGPEFLIYFQGTGAADDSGLPNDRFFAVRPEGSVSTLKIQRTERGDSAVYLCASSLTGGEQFFGPGTRLTVL.

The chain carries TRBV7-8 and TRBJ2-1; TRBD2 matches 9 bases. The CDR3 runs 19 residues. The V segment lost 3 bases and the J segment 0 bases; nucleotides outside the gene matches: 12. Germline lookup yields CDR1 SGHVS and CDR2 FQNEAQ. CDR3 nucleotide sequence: TGTGCCAGCAGCTTCTATGGACTAGCGCCCCGGAGCTCCTACAATGAGCAGTTCTTC. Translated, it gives CASSFYGLAPRSSYNEQFF.

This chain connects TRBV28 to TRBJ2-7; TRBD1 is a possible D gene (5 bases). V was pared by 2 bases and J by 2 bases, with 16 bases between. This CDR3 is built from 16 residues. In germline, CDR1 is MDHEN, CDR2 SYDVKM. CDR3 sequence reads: CASSLTRRVNPYEQYF. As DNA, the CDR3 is TGTGCCAGCAGTTTAACACGCAGGGTGAATCCCTACGAGCAGTACTTC.

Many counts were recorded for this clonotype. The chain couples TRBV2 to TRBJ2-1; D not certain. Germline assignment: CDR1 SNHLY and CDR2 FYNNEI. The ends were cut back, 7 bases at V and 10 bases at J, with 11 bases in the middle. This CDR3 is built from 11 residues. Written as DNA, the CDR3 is TGTGCCAGCAAGGTGGAAGGCGAGCAGTTCTTC. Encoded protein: CASKVEGEQFF.

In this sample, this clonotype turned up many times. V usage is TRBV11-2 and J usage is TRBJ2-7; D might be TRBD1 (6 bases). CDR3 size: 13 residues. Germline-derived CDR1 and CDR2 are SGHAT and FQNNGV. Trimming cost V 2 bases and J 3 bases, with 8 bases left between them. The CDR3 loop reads CASSLNRVYEQYF. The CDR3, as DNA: TGTGCCAGCAGCTTAAACAGGGTCTACGAGCAGTACTTC.

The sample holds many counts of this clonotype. The CDR3 DNA follows: TGTGCCAGTACCCCCAGGGACAGGGGAGAGACCCAGTACTTC. Translated, it gives CASTPRDRGETQYF. The rearrangement joins TRBV19 to TRBJ2-5; 10 bases line up with TRBD1. In germline, CDR1 is LNHDA, CDR2 SQIVND (reference sequence). The CDR3 loop spans 14 amino acids. Losses at the gene ends were 7 bases for V and 4 bases for J; bases not matched to a gene: 6. Drawing the rest from reference TRBV19 and TRBJ2-5, the complete variable domain is DGGITQSPKYLFRKEGQNVTLSCEQNLNHDAMYWYRQDPGQGLRLIYYSQIVNDFQKGDIAEGYSVSREKKESFPLTVTSAQKNPTAFYLCASTPRDRGETQYFGPGTRLLVL.

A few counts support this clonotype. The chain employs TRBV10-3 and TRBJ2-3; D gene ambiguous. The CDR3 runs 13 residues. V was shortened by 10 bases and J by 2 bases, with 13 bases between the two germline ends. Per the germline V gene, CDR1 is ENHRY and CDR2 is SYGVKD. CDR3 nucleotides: TGTGCCAGCCGATGGCAGGACACAGATACGCAGTATTTT. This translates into CASRWQDTDTQYF.

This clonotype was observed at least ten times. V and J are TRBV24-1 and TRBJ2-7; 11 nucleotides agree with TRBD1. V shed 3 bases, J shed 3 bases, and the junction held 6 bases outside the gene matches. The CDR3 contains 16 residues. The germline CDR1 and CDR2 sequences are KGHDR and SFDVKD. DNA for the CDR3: TGTGCCACCAGTGATACCCGGACAGGGGGCGTCTACGAGCAGTACTTC. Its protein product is CATSDTRTGGVYEQYF.

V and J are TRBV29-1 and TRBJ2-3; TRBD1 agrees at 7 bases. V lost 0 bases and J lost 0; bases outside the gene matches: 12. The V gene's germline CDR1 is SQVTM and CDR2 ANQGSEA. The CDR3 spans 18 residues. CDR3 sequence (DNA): TGCAGCGTTGAAGATCAAGGGGGCTGGTACTCTAGCACAGATACGCAGTATTTT. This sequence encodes CSVEDQGGWYSSTDTQYF.

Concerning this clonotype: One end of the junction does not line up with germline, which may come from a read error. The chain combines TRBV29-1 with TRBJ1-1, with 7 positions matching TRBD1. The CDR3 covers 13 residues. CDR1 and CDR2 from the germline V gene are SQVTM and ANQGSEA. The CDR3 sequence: CSAEDPGGTEAFF. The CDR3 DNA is TGCAGCGCTGAAGACCCAGGGGGGACTGAAGCTTTCTTT.

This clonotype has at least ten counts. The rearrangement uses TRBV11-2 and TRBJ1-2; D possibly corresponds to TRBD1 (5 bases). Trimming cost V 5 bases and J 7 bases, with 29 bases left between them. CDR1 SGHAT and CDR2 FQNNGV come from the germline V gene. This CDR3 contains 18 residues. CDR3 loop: CASSPGGGEQAAGVGYTF. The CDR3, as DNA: TGTGCCAGCAGCCCCGGGGGGGGAGAGCAGGCCGCCGGGGTTGGCTACACCTTC.

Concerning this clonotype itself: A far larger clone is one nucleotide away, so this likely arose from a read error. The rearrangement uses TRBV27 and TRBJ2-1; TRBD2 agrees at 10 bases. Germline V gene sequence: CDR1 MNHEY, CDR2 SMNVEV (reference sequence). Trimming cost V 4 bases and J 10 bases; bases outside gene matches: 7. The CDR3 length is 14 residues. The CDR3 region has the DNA TGTGCCAGCAGTTCTAGCGGGAGTCTCTACGAGCAGTTCTTC. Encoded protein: CASSSSGSLYEQFF.

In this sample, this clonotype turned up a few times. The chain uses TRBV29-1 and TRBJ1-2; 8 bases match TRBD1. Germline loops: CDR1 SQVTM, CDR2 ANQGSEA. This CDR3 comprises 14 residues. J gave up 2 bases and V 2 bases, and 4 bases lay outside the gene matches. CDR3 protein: CSVENDRGNYGYTF. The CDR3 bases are TGCAGCGTTGAAAACGACAGGGGAAACTATGGCTACACCTTC.